The next 5 T cell receptor beta chains were all read from a single sample in a study of T cells in Graves' hyperthyroidism and ophthalmopathy. TCR beta CDR3 regions were amplified from RNA. An initial round of RT-PCR targeting the TCR CDR3 relied on the HTBI primer set. TCRdb analysed the multiplex PCR reads with MiXCR anew, one entry per CDR3 protein. This table holds hundreds of thousands of distinct CDR3 sequences, about 20% found once. The specimen sequenced was blood. These receptors came from a man aged 40-49 years with Graves' ophthalmopathy.

The rearrangement uses TRBV3-1 and TRBJ2-5, with a weak D call TRBD2 (6 bases). Germline V CDR1 and CDR2: LGHDT, YNNKEL (reference sequence). CDR3 length equals 15 residues. The germline V and J ends were trimmed by 1 base and 5 bases, with 14 bases remaining between them. CDR3 sequence reads: CASSQVPGGVETQYF. CDR3 in DNA: TGTGCCAGCAGCCAAGTGCCGGGCGGGGTGGAGACCCAGTACTTC.

This clonotype came up many times. The V gene is TRBV5-1, the J gene TRBJ1-2; D is ambiguous. This CDR3 has 14 amino acids. Germline V gene lookup returns CDR1 SGHRS and CDR2 YFSETQ. V was pared by 1 base and J by 2 bases, with 9 bases between. CDR3 region: CASSLRNPNYGYTF. As DNA, the CDR3 is TGCGCCAGCAGCTTGAGAAACCCGAACTATGGCTACACCTTC.

This clonotype was counted at least ten times. The rearrangement uses TRBV28 and TRBJ2-1; D is unclear. V was clipped by 3 bases and J by 8 bases, with 14 bases between them. There are 14 residues in the CDR3. Germline assignment: CDR1 MDHEN and CDR2 SYDVKM. CDR3 protein: CASSLGMGFDEQFF. The CDR3 DNA follows: TGTGCCAGCAGTTTGGGGATGGGATTCGATGAGCAGTTCTTC.

The chain joins TRBV7-9 to TRBJ2-1; TRBD1 agrees at 7 bases. The ends lost 8 bases at V and 8 bases at J; junction bases unmatched: 18. Germline V gene sequence: CDR1 SEHNR, CDR2 FQNEAQ (reference sequence). This CDR3 region has 16 residues. The CDR3 reads CASGRSSGQWHDEQFF. The CDR3 coding sequence is TGTGCCAGCGGCCGATCCTCGGGACAGTGGCACGATGAGCAGTTCTTC.

At least ten counts were recorded for this clonotype. The V call is TRBV6-1, the J call TRBJ2-5; possible D gene TRBD2, 7 bases. V was trimmed by 2 bases and J by 4 bases, leaving 14 bases between them. The CDR3 contains 15 residues. Germline V gene lookup returns CDR1 MNHNS and CDR2 SASEGT. The CDR3 loop reads CASSEWTGGRETQYF. As DNA, the CDR3 is TGTGCCAGCAGTGAATGGACGGGGGGCAGAGAGACCCAGTACTTC.